The source of this T cell receptor beta chain is a study of blood T cell repertoires in COVID-19. Study-wide context: Sites in the United States, Italy and Spain provided acute and convalescent COVID-19 samples. PBMCs, B-cell-depleted T cells, or T cells provided the cDNA or gDNA that made up the material.

V lost 0 bases and J lost 4, with 17 bases in between. CDR3 size: 16 residues. Germline-derived CDR1 and CDR2 are SGDLS and YYNGEE. There are a few counts of this clone. In the original processing: Estimation of nucleated cell counts was performed using reference gene primer amplification. TCRdb keeps only in-frame clones here, not all; method: immunoSEQ multiplex PCR. V and J calls and clone size are given by that table; D and trimming were obtained from the DNA. The data show more than 50,000 clones, roughly 74% seen once. This receptor was obtained from a woman older than 75 with acute or convalescent COVID-19. This sequence joins TRBV9 and TRBJ2-7, with D maybe TRBD2 (5 bases). Material: peripheral blood. The CDR3 loop is CASSVDRGALLYEQYF. The CDR3 DNA reads as TGTGCCAGCAGCGTAGATCGGGGTGCCCTCTTATACGAGCAGTACTTC.